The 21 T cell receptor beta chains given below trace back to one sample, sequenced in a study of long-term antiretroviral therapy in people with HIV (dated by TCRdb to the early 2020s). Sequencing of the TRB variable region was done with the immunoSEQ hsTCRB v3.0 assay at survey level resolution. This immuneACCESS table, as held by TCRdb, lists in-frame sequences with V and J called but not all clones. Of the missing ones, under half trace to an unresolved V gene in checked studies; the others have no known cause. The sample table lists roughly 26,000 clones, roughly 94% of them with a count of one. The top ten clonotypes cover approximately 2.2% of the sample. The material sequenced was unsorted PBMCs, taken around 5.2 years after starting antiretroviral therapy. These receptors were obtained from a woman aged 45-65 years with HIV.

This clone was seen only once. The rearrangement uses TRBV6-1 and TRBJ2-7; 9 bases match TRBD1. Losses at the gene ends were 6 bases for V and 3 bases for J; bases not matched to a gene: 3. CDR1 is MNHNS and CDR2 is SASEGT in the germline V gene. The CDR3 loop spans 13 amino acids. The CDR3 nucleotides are TGTGCCAGCAGACCGGGACAGGGCTACGAGCAGTACTTC. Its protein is CASRPGQGYEQYF.

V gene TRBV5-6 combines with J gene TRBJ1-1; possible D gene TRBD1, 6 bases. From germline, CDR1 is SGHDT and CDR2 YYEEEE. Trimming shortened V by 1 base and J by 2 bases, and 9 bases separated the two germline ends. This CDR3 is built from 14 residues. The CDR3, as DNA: TGTGCCAGCAGCTTGATTGGGGGCAACACTGAAGCTTTCTTT. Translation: CASSLIGGNTEAFF.

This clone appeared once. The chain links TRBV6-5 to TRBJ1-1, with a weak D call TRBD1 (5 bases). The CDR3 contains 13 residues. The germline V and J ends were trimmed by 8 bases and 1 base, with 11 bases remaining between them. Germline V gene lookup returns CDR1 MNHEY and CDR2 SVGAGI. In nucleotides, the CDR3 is TGTGCCAGCCACCCAGGGAAGAACACTGAAGCTTTCTTT. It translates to CASHPGKNTEAFF.

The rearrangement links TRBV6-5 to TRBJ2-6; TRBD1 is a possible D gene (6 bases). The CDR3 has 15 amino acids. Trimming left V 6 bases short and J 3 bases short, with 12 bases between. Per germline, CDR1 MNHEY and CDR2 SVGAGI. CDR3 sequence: CASSPRGDGANVLTF. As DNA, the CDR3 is TGTGCCAGCAGCCCCAGGGGAGATGGGGCCAACGTCCTGACTTTC.

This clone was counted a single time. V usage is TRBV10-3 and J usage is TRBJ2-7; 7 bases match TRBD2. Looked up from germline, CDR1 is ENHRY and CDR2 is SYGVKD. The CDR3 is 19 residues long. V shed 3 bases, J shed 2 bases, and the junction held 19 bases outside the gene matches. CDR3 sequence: CAISEVRSSGKQGAYEQYF. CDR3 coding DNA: TGTGCCATCAGTGAAGTTAGGTCTAGCGGAAAACAAGGTGCCTACGAGCAGTACTTC.

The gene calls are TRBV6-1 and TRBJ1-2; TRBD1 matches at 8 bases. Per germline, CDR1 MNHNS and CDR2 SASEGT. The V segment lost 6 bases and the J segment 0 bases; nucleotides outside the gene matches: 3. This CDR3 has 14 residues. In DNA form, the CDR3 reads TGTGCCAGCAGGATGGACAGGGCTAACTATGGCTACACCTTC. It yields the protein CASRMDRANYGYTF.

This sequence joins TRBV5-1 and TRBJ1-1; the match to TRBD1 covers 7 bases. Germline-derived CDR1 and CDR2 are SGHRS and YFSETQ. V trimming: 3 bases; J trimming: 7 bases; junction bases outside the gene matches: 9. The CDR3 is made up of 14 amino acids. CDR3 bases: TGCGCCAGCAGCTCAAGTACAGGGGTGGGTGAAGCTTTCTTT. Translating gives CASSSSTGVGEAFF.

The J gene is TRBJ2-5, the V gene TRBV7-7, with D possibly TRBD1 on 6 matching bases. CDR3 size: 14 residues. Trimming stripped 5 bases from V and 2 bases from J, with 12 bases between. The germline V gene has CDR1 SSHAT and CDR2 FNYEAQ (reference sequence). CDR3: CASSPTGQQETQYF. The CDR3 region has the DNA TGTGCCAGCAGCCCAACGGGACAACAAGAGACCCAGTACTTC.

The CDR3 DNA follows: TGTGCCAGCAGTTACTCCATCGACAGTAACTATGGCTACACCTTC. Translating it yields CASSYSIDSNYGYTF. This chain connects TRBV6-5 to TRBJ1-2; weak D call: TRBD1 (5 bases). Trimming stripped 0 bases from V and 1 base from J, with 9 bases between. The CDR3 length is 15 residues. Germline lookup yields CDR1 MNHEY and CDR2 SVGAGI.

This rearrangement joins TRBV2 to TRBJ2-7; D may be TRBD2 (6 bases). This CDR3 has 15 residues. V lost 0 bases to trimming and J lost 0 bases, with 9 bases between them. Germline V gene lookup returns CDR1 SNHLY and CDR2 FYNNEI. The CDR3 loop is CASSEAAGPSYEQYF. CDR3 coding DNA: TGTGCCAGCAGTGAAGCCGCGGGACCCTCCTACGAGCAGTACTTC.

The CDR3 DNA is TGTGCCAGCAGCTTTCGGGGGGAGACTGAAGCTTTCTTT. Encoded protein: CASSFRGETEAFF. V and J are TRBV7-2 and TRBJ1-1, with D perhaps TRBD1 (5 bases). Looked up from germline, CDR1 is SGHTA and CDR2 is FQGNSA. V lost 3 bases and J lost 5, with 10 bases in between. This CDR3 is 13 amino acids long.

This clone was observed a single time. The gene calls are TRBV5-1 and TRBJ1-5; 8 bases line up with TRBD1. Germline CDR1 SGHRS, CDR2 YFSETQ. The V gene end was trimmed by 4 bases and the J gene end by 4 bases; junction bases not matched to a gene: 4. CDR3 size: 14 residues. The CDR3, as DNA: TGCGCCAGCAGCACAGGACAGGGTAATCAGCCCCAGCATTTT. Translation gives CASSTGQGNQPQHF.

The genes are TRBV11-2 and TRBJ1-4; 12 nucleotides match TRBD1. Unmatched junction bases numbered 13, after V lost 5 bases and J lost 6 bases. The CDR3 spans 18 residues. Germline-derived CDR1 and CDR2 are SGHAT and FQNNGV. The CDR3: CASSHGPGQGAEDEKLFF. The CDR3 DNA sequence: TGTGCCAGCAGCCACGGGCCGGGACAGGGGGCGGAGGATGAAAAACTGTTTTTT.

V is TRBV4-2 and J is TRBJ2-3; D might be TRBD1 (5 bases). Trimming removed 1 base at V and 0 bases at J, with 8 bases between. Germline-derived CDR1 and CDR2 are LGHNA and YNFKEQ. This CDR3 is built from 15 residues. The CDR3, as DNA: TGTGCCAGCAGCCAAGGACAGTCTAGCACAGATACGCAGTATTTT. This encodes CASSQGQSSTDTQYF.

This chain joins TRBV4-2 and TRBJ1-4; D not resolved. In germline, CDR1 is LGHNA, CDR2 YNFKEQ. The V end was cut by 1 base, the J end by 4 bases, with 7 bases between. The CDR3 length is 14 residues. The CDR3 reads CASSQGVLNEKLFF. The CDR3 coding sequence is TGTGCCAGCAGCCAAGGGGTCCTTAATGAAAAACTGTTTTTT.

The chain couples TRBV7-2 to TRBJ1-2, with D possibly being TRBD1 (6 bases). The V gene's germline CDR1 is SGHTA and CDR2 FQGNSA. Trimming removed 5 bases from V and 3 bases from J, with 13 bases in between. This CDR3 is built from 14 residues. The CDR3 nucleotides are TGTGCCAGCAGCCCAGGGGTGGGGGACTATGGCTACACCTTC. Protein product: CASSPGVGDYGYTF.

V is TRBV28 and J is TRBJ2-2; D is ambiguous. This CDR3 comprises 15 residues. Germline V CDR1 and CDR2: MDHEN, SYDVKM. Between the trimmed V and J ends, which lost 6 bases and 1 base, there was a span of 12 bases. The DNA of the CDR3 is TGTGCCAGCAGATTGGGCACACTGAACACCGGGGAGCTGTTTTTT. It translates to CASRLGTLNTGELFF.

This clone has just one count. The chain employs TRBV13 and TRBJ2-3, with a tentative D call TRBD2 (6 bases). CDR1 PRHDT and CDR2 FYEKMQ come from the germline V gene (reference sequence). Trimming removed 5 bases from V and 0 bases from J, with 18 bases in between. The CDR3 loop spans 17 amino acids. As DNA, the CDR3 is TGTGCCAGCAGCCCGTCCCATACTAGCCGAAGCACAGATACGCAGTATTTT. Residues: CASSPSHTSRSTDTQYF.

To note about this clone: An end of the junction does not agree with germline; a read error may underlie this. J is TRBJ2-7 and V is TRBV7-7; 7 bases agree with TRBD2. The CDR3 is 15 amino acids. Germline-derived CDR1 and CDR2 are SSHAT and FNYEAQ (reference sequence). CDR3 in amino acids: CASSLASGKAYEQYF. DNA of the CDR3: TGTGCTAGCAGCTTAGCGAGCGGGAAGGCCTACGAGCAGTACTTC.

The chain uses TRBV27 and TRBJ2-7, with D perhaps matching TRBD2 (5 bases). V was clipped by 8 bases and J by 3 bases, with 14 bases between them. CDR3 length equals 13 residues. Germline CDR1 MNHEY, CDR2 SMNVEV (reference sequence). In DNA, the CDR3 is TGTGCCAGCTCCCCTGCGGGCTTCTACGAGCAGTACTTC. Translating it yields CASSPAGFYEQYF.

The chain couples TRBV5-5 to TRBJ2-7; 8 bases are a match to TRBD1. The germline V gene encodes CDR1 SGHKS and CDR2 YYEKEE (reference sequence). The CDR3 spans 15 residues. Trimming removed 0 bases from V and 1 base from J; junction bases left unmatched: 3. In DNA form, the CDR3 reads TGTGCCAGCAGCTTGGCCGGGACAGGATCCTACGAGCAGTACTTC. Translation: CASSLAGTGSYEQYF.